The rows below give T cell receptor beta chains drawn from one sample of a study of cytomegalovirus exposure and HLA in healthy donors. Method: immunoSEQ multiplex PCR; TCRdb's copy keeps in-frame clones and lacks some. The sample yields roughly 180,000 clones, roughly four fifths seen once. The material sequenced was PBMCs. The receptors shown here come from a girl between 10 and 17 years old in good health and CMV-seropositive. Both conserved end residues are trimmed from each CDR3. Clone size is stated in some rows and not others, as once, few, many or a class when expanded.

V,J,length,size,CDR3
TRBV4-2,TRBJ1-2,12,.,ASSQDRVGYGYT
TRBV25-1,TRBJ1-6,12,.,ASSLTGLFSPLH
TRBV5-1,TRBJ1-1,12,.,ASSFGEMNTEAF
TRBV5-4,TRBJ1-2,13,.,ASSPDKDSIYGYT
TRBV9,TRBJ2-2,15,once,ASSVSSGGANTGELF
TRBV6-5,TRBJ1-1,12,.,AIRETGLGTEAF
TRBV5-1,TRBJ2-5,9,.,ASSLYGTQY
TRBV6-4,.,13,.,ASSVASGAVYEQY
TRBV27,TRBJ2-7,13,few,ASSLAGGTWYEQY
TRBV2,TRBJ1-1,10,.,ASSVGLSEAF
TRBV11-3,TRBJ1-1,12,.,ASSSNGGKSGAF
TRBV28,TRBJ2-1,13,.,ASSLTSGGRDEQF
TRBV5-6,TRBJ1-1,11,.,ASSLPQGTEAF
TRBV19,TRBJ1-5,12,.,ASSMSGGNQPQH
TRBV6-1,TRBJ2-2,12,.,ASSVDYEAGELF
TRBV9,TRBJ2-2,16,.,ASSVPLPGGQGPGELF
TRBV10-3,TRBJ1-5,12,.,AISDEGSSIPQH
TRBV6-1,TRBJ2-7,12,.,ASSLRAHSYEQY
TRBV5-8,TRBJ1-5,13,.,ASSYGSRTNQPQH
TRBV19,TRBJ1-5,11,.,ASSIGENQPQH
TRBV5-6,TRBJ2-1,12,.,ASSYLGQVNEQF
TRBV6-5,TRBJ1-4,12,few,ASRTGFTNEKLF
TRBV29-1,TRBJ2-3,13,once,SVEYQRGAGDTQY
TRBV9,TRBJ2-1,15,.,ASSVEPAGASTNEQF
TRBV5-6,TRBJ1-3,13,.,ASSLWGVSGNTIY
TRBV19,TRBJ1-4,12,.,ASTPGQGIGKLF
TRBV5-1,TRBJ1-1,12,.,ASSPRDSNTEAF
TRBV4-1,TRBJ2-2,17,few,ASSQVKTGGEPNTGELF
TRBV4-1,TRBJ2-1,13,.,ASSRSGGLYNEQF
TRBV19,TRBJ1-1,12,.,ASSIRGRGTEAF
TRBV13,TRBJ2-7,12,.,ASSSTSGFQEQY
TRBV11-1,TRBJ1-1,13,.,ASNLGRGGNTEAF
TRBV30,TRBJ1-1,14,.,AWSGSTGRLNTEAF
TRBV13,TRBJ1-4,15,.,ASSTRTGLSANEKLF
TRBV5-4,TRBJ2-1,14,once,ASSLRTGAYYNEQF
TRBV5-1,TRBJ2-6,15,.,ASSLVRGGTGANVLT
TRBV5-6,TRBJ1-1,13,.,ASSLVAAAYTEAF
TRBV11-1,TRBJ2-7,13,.,ASSPGVGSSYEQY
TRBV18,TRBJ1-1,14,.,ASSIDQDRPNTEAF
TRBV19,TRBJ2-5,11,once,ASGRTAQETQY
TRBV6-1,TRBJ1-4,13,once,ASKWTGTANEKLF
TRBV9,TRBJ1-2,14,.,ASSTPVGRVAYGYT
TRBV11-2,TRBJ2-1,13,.,ASSLGGLYYNEQF
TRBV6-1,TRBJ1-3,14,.,ASSERPTATGNTIY
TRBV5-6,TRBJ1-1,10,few,ASSHWNTEAF
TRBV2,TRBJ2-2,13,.,ASNRWTGGNGELF
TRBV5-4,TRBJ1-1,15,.,ASSLGDIRPSGTEAF
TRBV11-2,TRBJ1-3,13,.,ASRYGQGWGNTIY
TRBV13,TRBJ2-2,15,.,ASSYRGPRGGSRELF
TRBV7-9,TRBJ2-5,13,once,ASSPGGLNGETQY
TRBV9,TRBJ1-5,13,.,ASSVDVGSNQPQH
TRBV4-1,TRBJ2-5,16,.,ASSQGPGLAWSQETQY
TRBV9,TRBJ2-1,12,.,ASSTWGVNNEQF
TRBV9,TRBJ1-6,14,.,ASSPGTFLGNSPLH
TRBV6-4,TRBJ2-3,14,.,ASSDSSGGPEDTQY
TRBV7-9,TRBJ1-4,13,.,ASSSPDRGHEKLF
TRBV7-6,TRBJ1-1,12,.,ASSIQGRDTEAF
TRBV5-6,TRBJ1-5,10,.,ASSSLNQPQH
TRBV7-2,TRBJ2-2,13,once,ASSERTSGNGELF
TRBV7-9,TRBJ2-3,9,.,ASSLPGQQY